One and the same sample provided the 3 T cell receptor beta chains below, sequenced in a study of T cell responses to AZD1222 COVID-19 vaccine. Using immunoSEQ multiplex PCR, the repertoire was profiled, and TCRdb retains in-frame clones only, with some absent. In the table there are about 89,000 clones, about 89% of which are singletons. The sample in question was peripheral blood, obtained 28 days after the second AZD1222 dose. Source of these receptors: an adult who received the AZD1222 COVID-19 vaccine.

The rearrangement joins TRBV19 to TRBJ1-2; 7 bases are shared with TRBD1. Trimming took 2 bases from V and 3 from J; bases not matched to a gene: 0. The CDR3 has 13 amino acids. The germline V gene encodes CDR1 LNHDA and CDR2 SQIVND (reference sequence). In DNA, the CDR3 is TGTGCCAGTAGTATAACAGGGGACTATGGCTACACCTTC. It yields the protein CASSITGDYGYTF.

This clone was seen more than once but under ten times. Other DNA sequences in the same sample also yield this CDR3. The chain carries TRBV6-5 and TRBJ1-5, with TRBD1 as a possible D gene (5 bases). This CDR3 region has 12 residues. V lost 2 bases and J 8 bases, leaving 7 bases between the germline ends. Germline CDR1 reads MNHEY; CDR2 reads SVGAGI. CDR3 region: CASSYRGEPQHF. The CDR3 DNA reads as TGTGCCAGCAGTTACAGGGGTGAGCCCCAGCATTTT.

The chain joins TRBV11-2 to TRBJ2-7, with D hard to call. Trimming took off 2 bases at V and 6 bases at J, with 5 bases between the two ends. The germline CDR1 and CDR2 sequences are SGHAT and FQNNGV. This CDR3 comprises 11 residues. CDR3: CASSLWSEQYF. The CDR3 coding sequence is TGTGCCAGCAGCTTATGGTCCGAGCAGTACTTC.